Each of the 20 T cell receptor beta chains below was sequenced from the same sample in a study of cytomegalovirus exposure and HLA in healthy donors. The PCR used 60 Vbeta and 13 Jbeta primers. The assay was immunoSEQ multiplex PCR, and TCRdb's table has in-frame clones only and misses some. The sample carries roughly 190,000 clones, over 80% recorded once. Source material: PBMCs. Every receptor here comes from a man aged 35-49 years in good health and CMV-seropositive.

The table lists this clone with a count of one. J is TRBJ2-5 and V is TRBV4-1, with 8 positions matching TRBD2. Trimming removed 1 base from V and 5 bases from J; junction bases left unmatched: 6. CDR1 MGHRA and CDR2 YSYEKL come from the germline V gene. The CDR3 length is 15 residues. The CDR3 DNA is TGCGCCAGCAGCCAAGTTAGGACTAGCCGGGAGACCCAGTACTTC. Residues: CASSQVRTSRETQYF.

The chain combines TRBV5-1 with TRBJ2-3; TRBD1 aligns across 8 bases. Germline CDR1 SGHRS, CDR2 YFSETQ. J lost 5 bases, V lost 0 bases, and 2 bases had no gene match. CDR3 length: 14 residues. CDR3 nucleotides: TGCGCCAGCAGCTTGGACACAGGGGGAGATACGCAGTATTTT. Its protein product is CASSLDTGGDTQYF.

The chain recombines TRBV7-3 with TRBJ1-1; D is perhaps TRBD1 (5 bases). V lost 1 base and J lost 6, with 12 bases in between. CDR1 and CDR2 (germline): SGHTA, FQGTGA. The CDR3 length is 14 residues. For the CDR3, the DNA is TGTGCCAGCAGCTTAAGCGGGGGTTCGGCTGAAGCTTTCTTT. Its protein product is CASSLSGGSAEAFF.

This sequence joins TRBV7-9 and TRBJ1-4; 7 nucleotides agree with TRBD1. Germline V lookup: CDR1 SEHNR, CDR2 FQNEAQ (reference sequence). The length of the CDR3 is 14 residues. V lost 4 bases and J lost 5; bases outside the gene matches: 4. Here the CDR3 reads CASSWTGQNEKLFF. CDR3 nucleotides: TGTGCCAGCAGCTGGACAGGCCAAAATGAAAAACTGTTTTTT.

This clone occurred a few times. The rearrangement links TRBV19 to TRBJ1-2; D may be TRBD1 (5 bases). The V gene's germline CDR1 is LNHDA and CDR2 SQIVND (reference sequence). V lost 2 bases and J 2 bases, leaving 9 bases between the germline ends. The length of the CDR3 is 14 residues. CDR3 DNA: TGTGCCAGTAGTATAAAGGGGAGGAACTATGGCTACACCTTC. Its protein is CASSIKGRNYGYTF.

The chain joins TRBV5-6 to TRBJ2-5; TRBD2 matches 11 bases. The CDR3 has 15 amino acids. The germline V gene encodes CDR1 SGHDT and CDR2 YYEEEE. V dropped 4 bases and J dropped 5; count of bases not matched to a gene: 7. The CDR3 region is CASSPSASGGETQYF. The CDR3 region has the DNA TGTGCCAGCAGCCCGTCCGCTAGCGGGGGGGAGACCCAGTACTTC.

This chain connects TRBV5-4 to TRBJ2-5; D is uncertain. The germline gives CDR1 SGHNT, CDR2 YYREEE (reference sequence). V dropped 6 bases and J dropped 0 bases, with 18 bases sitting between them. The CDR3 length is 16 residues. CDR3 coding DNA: TGTGCCAGCACCCTTGCCCCCGGGTCATACCAAGAGACCCAGTACTTC. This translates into CASTLAPGSYQETQYF.

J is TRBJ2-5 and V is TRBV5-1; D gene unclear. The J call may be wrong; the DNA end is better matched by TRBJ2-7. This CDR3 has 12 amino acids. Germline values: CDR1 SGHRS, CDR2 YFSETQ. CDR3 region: CASSLLSYEQYF. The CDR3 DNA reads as TGCGCCAGCAGCTTGCTGTCCTACGAGCAGTACTTC.

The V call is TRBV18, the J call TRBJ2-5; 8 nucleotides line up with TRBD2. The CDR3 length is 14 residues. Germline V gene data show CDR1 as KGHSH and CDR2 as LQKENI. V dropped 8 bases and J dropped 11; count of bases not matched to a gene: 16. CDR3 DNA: TGTGCCAGCAGCGATCGGGCGGGGGGCCCCGGGCAGTACTTC. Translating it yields CASSDRAGGPGQYF.

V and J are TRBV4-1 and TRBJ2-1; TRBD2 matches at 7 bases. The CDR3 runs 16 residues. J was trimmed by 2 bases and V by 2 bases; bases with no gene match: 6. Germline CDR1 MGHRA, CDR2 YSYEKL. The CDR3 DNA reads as TGCGCCAGCAGCCAACTAGGACTAGTGACCTACAATGAGCAGTTCTTC. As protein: CASSQLGLVTYNEQFF.

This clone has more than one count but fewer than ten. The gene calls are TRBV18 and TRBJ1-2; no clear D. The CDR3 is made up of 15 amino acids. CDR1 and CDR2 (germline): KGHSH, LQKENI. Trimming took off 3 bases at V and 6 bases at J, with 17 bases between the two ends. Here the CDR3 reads CASSPSEEGSNGYTF. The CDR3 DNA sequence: TGTGCCAGCTCACCCTCCGAGGAGGGCAGTAATGGCTACACCTTC.

Here the CDR3 DNA reads TGCGCCAGCAGCCAAGGACAGGGGGCTAACGAGCAGTACTTC. Its translation is CASSQGQGANEQYF. The chain couples TRBV4-1 to TRBJ2-5, with 10 bases fitting TRBD1. Near its end, the DNA agrees better with TRBJ2-7, so the J call may be wrong. This CDR3 has 14 amino acids. The germline V gene encodes CDR1 MGHRA and CDR2 YSYEKL.

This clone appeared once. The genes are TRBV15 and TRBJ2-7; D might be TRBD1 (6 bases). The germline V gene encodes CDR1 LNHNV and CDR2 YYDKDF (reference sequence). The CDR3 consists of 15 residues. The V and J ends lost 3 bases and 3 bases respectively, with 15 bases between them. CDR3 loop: CATSSLRTAYYEQYF. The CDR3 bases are TGTGCCACCAGCAGTTTGCGGACAGCCTACTACGAGCAGTACTTC.

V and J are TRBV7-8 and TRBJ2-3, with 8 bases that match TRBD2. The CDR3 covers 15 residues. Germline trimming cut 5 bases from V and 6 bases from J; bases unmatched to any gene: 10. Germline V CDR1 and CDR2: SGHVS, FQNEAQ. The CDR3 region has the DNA TGTGCCAGCAGCCCAATGGCGGGGGGTGAGGATACGCAGTATTTT. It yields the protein CASSPMAGGEDTQYF.

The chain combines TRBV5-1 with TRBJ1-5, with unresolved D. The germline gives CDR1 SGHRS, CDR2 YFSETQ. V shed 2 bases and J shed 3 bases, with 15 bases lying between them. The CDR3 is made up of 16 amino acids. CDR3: CASSFDSSGNNQPQHF. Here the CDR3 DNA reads TGCGCCAGCAGCTTTGACTCCTCGGGGAACAATCAGCCCCAGCATTTT.

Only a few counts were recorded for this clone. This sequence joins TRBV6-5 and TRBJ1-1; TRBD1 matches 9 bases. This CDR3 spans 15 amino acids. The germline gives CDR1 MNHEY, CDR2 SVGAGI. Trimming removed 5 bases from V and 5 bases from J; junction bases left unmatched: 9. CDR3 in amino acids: CASSPTTGGGTEAFF. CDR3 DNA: TGTGCCAGCAGTCCTACTACAGGGGGCGGGACTGAAGCTTTCTTT.

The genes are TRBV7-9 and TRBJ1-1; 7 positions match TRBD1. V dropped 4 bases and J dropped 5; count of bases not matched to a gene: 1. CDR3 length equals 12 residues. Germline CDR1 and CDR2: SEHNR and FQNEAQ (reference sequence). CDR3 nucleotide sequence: TGTGCCAGCAGCTCAGGGGGGACTGAAGCTTTCTTT. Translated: CASSSGGTEAFF.

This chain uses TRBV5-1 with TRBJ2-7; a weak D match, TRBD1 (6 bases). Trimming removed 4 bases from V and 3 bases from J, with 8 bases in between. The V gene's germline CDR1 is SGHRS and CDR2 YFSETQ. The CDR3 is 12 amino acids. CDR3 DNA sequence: TGCGCCAGCAGCGAGGGGGTCTACGAGCAGTACTTC. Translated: CASSEGVYEQYF.

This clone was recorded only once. CDR3 in DNA: TGTGCCAGCAGCCCAATGGGGGCGCAGGGGTATGGCTACACCTTC. Translated: CASSPMGAQGYGYTF. The chain combines TRBV7-9 with TRBJ1-2; the D gene is possibly TRBD1 (6 bases). The CDR3 is made up of 15 amino acids. The germline V and J ends were trimmed by 5 bases and 5 bases, with 18 bases remaining between them. CDR1 SEHNR and CDR2 FQNEAQ come from the germline V gene (reference sequence). The whole variable domain, filled in from reference TRBV7-9 and TRBJ1-2, reads DTGVSQNPRHKITKRGQNVTFRCDPISEHNRLYWYRQTLGQGPEFLTYFQNEAQLEKSRLLSDRFSAERPKGSFSTLEIQRTEQGDSAMYLCASSPMGAQGYGYTFGSGTRLTVV.

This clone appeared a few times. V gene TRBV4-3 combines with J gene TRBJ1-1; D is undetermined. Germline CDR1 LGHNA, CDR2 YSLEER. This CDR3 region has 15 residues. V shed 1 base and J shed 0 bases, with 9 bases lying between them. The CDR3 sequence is CASSQVGSMNTEAFF. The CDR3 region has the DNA TGCGCCAGCAGCCAAGTGGGGAGCATGAACACTGAAGCTTTCTTT.